A selection of T cell receptor beta chains follows, all from one sample in a study of Ad26.COV2.S vaccination and SARS-CoV-2 variants. TCRdb's table, derived via immunoSEQ multiplex PCR, lists solely in-frame clones and lacks some. The table includes 300,000 to 500,000 clones, about nine tenths detected once. The sample consisted of peripheral blood, taken in a trial of Ad26.COV2.S vaccine versus placebo. The source of these receptors is a person aged 18 to 65 who received the Ad26.COV2.S COVID-19 vaccine or a placebo. The CDR3 runs from the conserved cysteine through the conserved F or W. Each record gives: clone size, V gene, D gene, J gene, CDR3 DNA, CDR3 protein. D genes are given only for firm matches. Clone size, where shown, is once, few, many, or a class for clones that have expanded.

NA	TRBV28	TRBD1	TRBJ2-1	TGTGCCAGCAGACCGACAGGGGTAGGTGAGCAGTTCTTC	CASRPTGVGEQFF
NA	TRBV5-1	NA	TRBJ2-5	TGCGCCAGCAGCTCGCTCCAAGAGACCCAGTACTTC	CASSSLQETQYF
NA	TRBV6-2/TRBV6-3	NA	TRBJ2-7	TGTGCCAGCAGTTGGGGCCCGGCGGGGGAGCAGTACTTC	CASSWGPAGEQYF
NA	TRBV5-1	NA	TRBJ1-3	TGCGCCAGCAGCTTGGGAGGGGTCTCTGGAAACACCATATATTTT	CASSLGGVSGNTIYF
NA	TRBV6-1	NA	TRBJ1-2	TGTGCCAGCAGTGATCGGGTACTGGTTGGCTACACCTTC	CASSDRVLVGYTF
NA	TRBV11-2	TRBD2	TRBJ2-2	TGTGCCAGCATCCTAGTAGCGGGGGGCGGGGAGCTGTTTTTT	CASILVAGGGELFF
NA	TRBV29-1	TRBD1	TRBJ2-3	TGCAGCGCGACAGGGGGGTTAACAGATACGCAGTATTTT	CSATGGLTDTQYF
NA	TRBV6-2/TRBV6-3	TRBD1	TRBJ2-6	TGTGCCAGCAGTTACCCAGGGACAGGGTTCGCTGGGGCCAACGTCCTGACTTTC	CASSYPGTGFAGANVLTF
NA	TRBV6-5	NA	TRBJ1-1	TGTGCCAGCAGTTACACAGAAAACACTGAAGCTTTCTTT	CASSYTENTEAFF
once	TRBV6-1	NA	TRBJ1-1	TGTGCCAGCAGTGAACGGGTCCCCACTGAAGCTTTCTTT	CASSERVPTEAFF
NA	TRBV6-5	TRBD2	TRBJ2-5	TGTGCCAGCAGGCCCGGGGGGGCTCTTCAAGAGACCCAGTACTTC	CASRPGGALQETQYF
NA	TRBV5-4	NA	TRBJ2-1	TGTGCCAGCAGCTTCGCCCCCAAACCGGGAGAGCAGTTCTTC	CASSFAPKPGEQFF
NA	TRBV5-4	NA	TRBJ1-4	TGTGCCAGCAGTACCGGGACGGAGGATGAAAAACTGTTTTTT	CASSTGTEDEKLFF
NA	TRBV28	NA	TRBJ1-1	TGTGCGACCACAGGGTACACTGAAGCTTTCTTT	CATTGYTEAFF
NA	TRBV27	NA	TRBJ1-1	TGTGCCAGCAGTTTAGATGGGAACACTGAAGCTTTCTTT	CASSLDGNTEAFF
once	TRBV21-1	NA	TRBJ1-1	TGTGCCAGCAACTGGGACAGAGGGGGTAACACTGAAGCTTTCTTT	CASNWDRGGNTEAFF
NA	TRBV6-2/TRBV6-3	NA	TRBJ1-5	TGTGCCAGCAGTTGGAACAGCAATCAGCCCCAGCATTTT	CASSWNSNQPQHF
NA	TRBV7-2	TRBD2	TRBJ2-7	TGTGCCAGCAGCCTACCTCCGGGGGGGGCAGGGAATAACGAGCAGTACTTC	CASSLPPGGAGNNEQYF
NA	TRBV19	TRBD2	TRBJ2-3	TGTGCCAGTAGTATAGACCCCTGGACTAGCGGGGGGGCCACGGATACGCAGTATTTT	CASSIDPWTSGGATDTQYF
NA	TRBV7-6	NA	TRBJ2-2	TGTGCCAGCAGCTTAAGGGCAGGCACGAACACCGGGGAGCTGTTTTTT	CASSLRAGTNTGELFF
NA	TRBV25-1	TRBD2	TRBJ2-3	TGTGCCAGCAGTGAACGGGGGGAAGGACTCCACACAGATACGCAGTATTTT	CASSERGEGLHTDTQYF
NA	TRBV5-8	NA	TRBJ1-2	TGTGCCAGCAGCATCGGACCCAACTATGGCTACACCTTC	CASSIGPNYGYTF
NA	TRBV7-2	NA	TRBJ1-6	TGTGCCAGCAGCCAACAGCGTACCAAAAGCTCCTATAATTCACCCCTCCACTTT	CASSQQRTKSSYNSPLHF
once	TRBV12-5	TRBD2	TRBJ2-2	TGTGCTAGTGGTTTGGGGACTAGGAGAACCGGGGAGCTGTTTTTT	CASGLGTRRTGELFF
NA	TRBV2	TRBD1	TRBJ1-1	TGTGCCAGCAGTACAAGGACAGGGAACACTGAAGCTTTCTTT	CASSTRTGNTEAFF
few	TRBV29-1	TRBD1	TRBJ1-1	TGCAGCGTCTACGACAGGGTGAACCCTGAAGCTTTCTTT	CSVYDRVNPEAFF
NA	TRBV19	TRBD1	TRBJ2-7	TGTGCCAGTAGTCCTAGGACAGGGAACTACGAGCAGTACTTC	CASSPRTGNYEQYF
NA	TRBV25-1	NA	TRBJ1-6	TGTGCCAGCAGTGAATTAAAGGGTGAGAATTCACCCCTCCACTTT	CASSELKGENSPLHF
NA	TRBV6-5	NA	TRBJ1-1	TGTGCCAGCAGTCCACGACATGTGAACACTGAAGCTTTCTTT	CASSPRHVNTEAFF
NA	TRBV19	NA	TRBJ1-5	TGTGCCAGTAACCGTATATCGGGGGGCAATCAGCCCCAGCATTTT	CASNRISGGNQPQHF
NA	TRBV7-9	NA	TRBJ1-2	TGTGCCAGCAGCTCCAGGCAACTCGGGTATGGCTACACCTTC	CASSSRQLGYGYTF
NA	TRBV4-1	NA	TRBJ1-4	TGCGCCAGCAGCCACCTCTCGGCAGGTCTTGGTGAAAAACTGTTTTTT	CASSHLSAGLGEKLFF
NA	TRBV21-1	NA	TRBJ2-1	TGTGCCAGCAGCTCCAACAGGAGGAATGAGCAGTTCTTC	CASSSNRRNEQFF
NA	TRBV18	NA	TRBJ1-4	TGTGCCAGCTCACCAGAGCTCCTGGGAAATGAAAAACTGTTTTTT	CASSPELLGNEKLFF
NA	TRBV2	TRBD1	TRBJ1-2	TGTGCCAGCTACAGGGGGGCGAGTGGCTACACCTTC	CASYRGASGYTF
NA	TRBV11-2	NA	TRBJ2-7	TGTGCCAGCAGCTTAGACGGGGGGCTCTCCTCCTACGAGCAGTACTTC	CASSLDGGLSSYEQYF
NA	TRBV5-6	NA	TRBJ1-2	TGTGCCAGCAGCTTGGAACTGGAGGCCAACTATGGCTACACCTTC	CASSLELEANYGYTF